These T cell receptor beta chains were read from a single sample in a study of identifying expanded T cells in peripheral blood. Generated by immunoSEQ multiplex PCR, the TCRdb table keeps only in-frame clones and is missing some. The table includes over 65,000 clones, roughly 89% detected once. Sequencing used blood. These receptors all come from a person aged 18 to 75 in good health. The conserved cysteine and the conserved F or W are not part of the CDR3 here.

v_gene: TRBV18; j_gene: TRBJ2-3; CDR3aa: ASSPKGTDTQY
v_gene: TRBV19; j_gene: TRBJ1-3; CDR3aa: ASSRRSLADPPSGNTIY
v_gene: TRBV18; j_gene: TRBJ2-1; CDR3aa: ASSPGDRGSYNEQF
v_gene: TRBV5-4; j_gene: TRBJ2-1; CDR3aa: ASSLVGSSYNEQF
v_gene: TRBV7-3; j_gene: TRBJ2-7; CDR3aa: ASSLTYGLAGGEQY
v_gene: TRBV14; j_gene: TRBJ1-1; CDR3aa: ASSGRTGVGYTEAF
v_gene: TRBV15; j_gene: TRBJ1-2; CDR3aa: ATSKAREVTNYGYT
v_gene: TRBV5-6; j_gene: TRBJ2-1; CDR3aa: ASSLVVRRSSYNEQF
v_gene: TRBV7-2; j_gene: TRBJ1-5; CDR3aa: ASSLDRTGQPQH
v_gene: TRBV19; j_gene: TRBJ2-4; CDR3aa: ATCSQGMGNIQY
v_gene: TRBV18; j_gene: TRBJ2-2; CDR3aa: ASSPTTNTGELF
v_gene: TRBV13; j_gene: TRBJ2-7; CDR3aa: ASSLEGTYEQY
v_gene: TRBV7-8; j_gene: TRBJ2-4; CDR3aa: ASSPRATKNIQY
v_gene: TRBV7-2; j_gene: TRBJ1-5; CDR3aa: ASRDYTGSNQPQH
v_gene: TRBV9; j_gene: TRBJ1-4; CDR3aa: ASSVGGSLGEKLF
v_gene: TRBV5-1; j_gene: TRBJ2-1; CDR3aa: AVIGVSYNEQF
v_gene: TRBV28; j_gene: TRBJ2-1; CDR3aa: ASGTSSIDEQF
v_gene: TRBV10-3; j_gene: TRBJ1-1; CDR3aa: AISESPRKNTEAF